The 25 T cell receptor beta chains below were found in one sample sequenced in a study of prognosis after radiotherapy for stage I lung cancer. Researchers used two-round multiplex PCR to amplify TCR beta CDR3 starting from genomic DNA. Amplification during the initial PCR round employed primers specific to each TRBV and TRBJ gene. TCRdb re-analysed the multiplex PCR reads in MiXCR, keeping a single row per CDR3 protein. The sample includes over 15,000 distinct CDR3 sequences, roughly half of them seen just once. Sequences were derived from PBMCs, sampled before or after stereotactic body radiation therapy (not recorded which). These receptors came from a donor aged 50 or older with non-small cell lung cancer.

This clonotype was seen at least ten times. The V call is TRBV6-1, the J call TRBJ1-5; D may be TRBD1 (6 bases). Looked up from germline, CDR1 is MNHNS and CDR2 is SASEGT. Between the trimmed V and J ends, which lost 3 bases and 0 bases, there was a span of 15 bases. The CDR3 extends over 17 amino acids. CDR3 amino acids: CASSEIRTVYSNQPQHF. DNA of the CDR3: TGTGCCAGCAGTGAGATACGGACAGTCTATAGCAATCAGCCCCAGCATTTT.

This clonotype was recorded many times. In DNA form, the CDR3 reads TGTGCCAGCAGCTTAAATACAGGGACTATGACCGGGGAGCTGTTTTTT. Protein product: CASSLNTGTMTGELFF. The V gene is TRBV7-2, the J gene TRBJ2-2; possibly TRBD2 for D (7 bases). The CDR3 totals 16 residues. Trimming shortened V by 2 bases and J by 5 bases, and 15 bases separated the two germline ends. In germline, CDR1 is SGHTA, CDR2 FQGNSA.

On this clonotype: A read error is likely here: a far larger clone is one base away. CDR3 residues: CASILAVKTGELFF. CDR3 nucleotide sequence: TGTGCCAGCATCTTAGCAGTGAAAACCGGGGAGCTGTTTTTT. The genes are TRBV6-2 or TRBV6-3 and TRBJ2-2; D is unclear. Between the trimmed V and J ends, which lost 7 bases and 5 bases, there was a span of 14 bases. The CDR3 contains 14 residues. Germline CDR1 MNHEY, CDR2 SVGEGT.

The V and J genes are TRBV20-1 and TRBJ1-2; D not resolved. Germline assignment: CDR1 DFQATT and CDR2 SNEGSKA (reference sequence). V lost 6 bases to trimming and J lost 7 bases, with 12 bases between them. The CDR3 is 11 residues long. CDR3 amino acids: CSARYFGGYTF. The CDR3 DNA sequence: TGCAGTGCCAGGTATTTTGGTGGCTACACCTTC.

This chain connects TRBV28 to TRBJ1-5; D perhaps matches TRBD1 (5 bases). CDR1 and CDR2 from the germline V gene are MDHEN and SYDVKM. The CDR3 covers 17 residues. Trimming took 5 bases from V and 10 from J, leaving 27 bases between them. CDR3 in amino acids: CASSLGRGWVAFHPQHF. Here the CDR3 DNA reads TGTGCCAGCAGTCTTGGACGGGGCTGGGTGGCTTTTCATCCCCAGCATTTT. The entire variable domain, with the rest obtained from reference TRBV28 and TRBJ1-5, is as follows: DVKVTQSSRYLVKRTGEKVFLECVQDMDHENMFWYRQDPGLGLRLIYFSYDVKMKEKGDIPEGYSVSREKKERFSLILESASTNQTSMYLCASSLGRGWVAFHPQHFGDGTRLSIL.

This clonotype was recorded many times. The genes are TRBV20-1 and TRBJ2-1; TRBD2 agrees at 15 bases. V lost 6 bases and J lost 6; bases outside the gene matches: 9. This CDR3 region has 16 residues. Germline lookup yields CDR1 DFQATT and CDR2 SNEGSKA (reference sequence). The CDR3 DNA is TGCAGTGCCCACGGGACTAGCGGGAGGACGGGCAATGAGCAGTTCTTC. It translates to CSAHGTSGRTGNEQFF.

The genes are TRBV19 and TRBJ2-7; 8 nucleotides line up with TRBD2. Germline loops: CDR1 LNHDA, CDR2 SQIVND (reference sequence). The CDR3 is made up of 15 amino acids. Trimming removed 8 bases from V and 9 bases from J; junction bases left unmatched: 18. CDR3 in DNA: TGTGCCAGTGGCTGGGGGGGAGCGGGAGACCTCGGGCAGTACTTC. It is translated as CASGWGGAGDLGQYF.

This clonotype was seen at least ten times. The CDR3 sequence is CASSPQQGSNQPQHF. CDR3 sequence (DNA): TGTGCCAGCAGCCCCCAACAGGGAAGCAATCAGCCCCAGCATTTT. The chain is built from TRBV2 and TRBJ1-5; possibly TRBD1 for D (6 bases). Germline V gene sequence: CDR1 SNHLY, CDR2 FYNNEI. With 6 bases removed from V and 1 base from J, the gap between germline ends came to 13 bases. The CDR3 has 15 amino acids.

This clonotype was seen ten or more times. V is TRBV30 and J is TRBJ2-3; D perhaps matches TRBD2 (6 bases). The CDR3 consists of 12 residues. In germline, CDR1 is GTSNPN, CDR2 SVGIG (reference sequence). The V and J ends lost 3 bases and 5 bases respectively, with 9 bases between them. The CDR3 reads CAWRGTLDTQYF. In DNA form, the CDR3 reads TGTGCCTGGAGGGGGACTCTAGATACGCAGTATTTT.

This clonotype has at least ten counts. The chain couples TRBV7-3 to TRBJ2-1, with 11 bases aligning to TRBD2. CDR1 SGHTA and CDR2 FQGTGA come from the germline V gene. The CDR3 has 17 amino acids. The J segment lost 8 bases and the V segment lost 5 bases, leaving 14 bases of the junction unmatched. Here the CDR3 reads CASSERGLAAFRDEQFF. DNA for the CDR3: TGTGCCAGCAGCGAAAGGGGACTAGCGGCCTTTAGGGATGAGCAGTTCTTC.

This clonotype was detected many times. V is TRBV13 and J is TRBJ2-7, with 9 nucleotides matching TRBD1. The CDR3 has 14 amino acids. Losses at the gene ends were 5 bases for V and 7 bases for J; bases not matched to a gene: 9. The germline V gene has CDR1 PRHDT and CDR2 FYEKMQ (reference sequence). DNA for the CDR3: TGTGCCAGCAGCGCAGGGACAGGGTCGACTGAGCAGTACTTC. The encoded protein is CASSAGTGSTEQYF. The full variable domain, its missing parts supplied by reference TRBV13 and TRBJ2-7, is AAGVIQSPRHLIKEKRETATLKCYPIPRHDTVYWYQQGPGQDPQFLISFYEKMQSDKGSIPDRFSAQQFSDYHSELNMSSLELGDSALYFCASSAGTGSTEQYFGPGTRLTVT.

The gene calls are TRBV2 and TRBJ2-3; D gene unclear. Trimming left V 4 bases short and J 12 bases short, with 14 bases between. The CDR3 loop spans 12 amino acids. CDR1 is SNHLY and CDR2 is FYNNEI in the germline V gene. The CDR3: CASSGSRVIQYF. The CDR3, as DNA: TGTGCCAGCAGTGGGAGCCGGGTTATTCAGTATTTT.

The chain employs TRBV30 and TRBJ2-3; D might be TRBD1 or TRBD2, each matching 5 bases. The CDR3 covers 16 residues. Trimming pared 0 bases from V and 7 bases from J, leaving 20 bases between. CDR1 is GTSNPN and CDR2 is SVGIG in the germline V gene (reference sequence). The CDR3 protein is CAWSVGVEGEGNTQYF. The CDR3 DNA sequence: TGTGCCTGGAGTGTTGGTGTTGAGGGAGAGGGGAATACGCAGTATTTT.

There are many counts of this clonotype. The gene calls are TRBV2 and TRBJ2-2, with D possibly TRBD1 on 6 matching bases. The V end was cut by 7 bases, the J end by 0 bases, with 12 bases between. Germline V lookup: CDR1 SNHLY, CDR2 FYNNEI. The CDR3 is 15 amino acids. CDR3 region: CASKRGTSNTGELFF. The DNA for the CDR3 is TGTGCCAGCAAAAGGGGGACCTCGAACACCGGGGAGCTGTTTTTT.

The chain uses TRBV7-9 and TRBJ2-2; 8 bases line up with TRBD1. The CDR3 is made up of 16 amino acids. The J segment lost 1 base and the V segment lost 4 bases, leaving 5 bases of the junction unmatched. Germline-derived CDR1 and CDR2 are SEHNR and FQNEAQ (reference sequence). The CDR3 nucleotides are TGTGCCAGCAGCTCCCCCGGGACAGGGAACACCGGGGAGCTGTTTTTT. This encodes CASSSPGTGNTGELFF.

This clonotype has more than one count but fewer than ten. The chain has TRBV30 and TRBJ1-1, with D possibly matching TRBD1 (5 bases). This CDR3 is built from 14 residues. Trimming took off 4 bases at V and 6 bases at J, with 18 bases between the two ends. From germline, CDR1 is GTSNPN and CDR2 SVGIG (reference sequence). CDR3 residues: CAWMDTPQRAEAFF. In DNA, the CDR3 is TGTGCCTGGATGGACACTCCACAACGGGCTGAAGCTTTCTTT.

With regard to this clonotype: A single base is all that separates this from a far larger clone, so a read error is likely. The V gene is TRBV12-3 or TRBV12-4, the J gene TRBJ2-1, with 7 bases identical to TRBD2. Trimming removed 5 bases from V and 10 bases from J; junction bases left unmatched: 35. This CDR3 is built from 22 residues. CDR3 protein: CASSELIRGLAVSRRGRGEQFF. CDR3 coding DNA: TGTGCCAGCAGTGAACTAATCAGAGGCCTAGCGGTGTCCAGAAGAGGGCGAGGGGAGCAGTTCTTC.

The chain combines TRBV5-1 with TRBJ2-7; D is possibly TRBD1 or TRBD2 (6 bases each). V dropped 4 bases and J dropped 4 bases, with 21 bases sitting between them. Germline V gene data show CDR1 as SGHRS and CDR2 as YFSETQ. This CDR3 is built from 16 residues. CDR3 sequence: CASSDCHGGTVYEQYF. CDR3 coding DNA: TGCGCCAGCAGCGACTGCCACGGGGGCACAGTGTACGAGCAGTACTTC.

This clonotype has more than one count but fewer than ten. This may be a read error: a much more frequent sequence differs by one nucleotide. CDR3 region: CASSPGLAGTSGELFF. CDR3 DNA sequence: TGTGCCAGCAGCCCTGGACTAGCGGGAACATCTGGGGAGCTGTTTTTT. The V call is TRBV7-9, the J call TRBJ2-2; 12 nucleotides align to TRBD2. The germline gives CDR1 SEHNR, CDR2 FQNEAQ (reference sequence). Losses at the gene ends were 5 bases for V and 8 bases for J; bases not matched to a gene: 9. CDR3 length: 16 residues.

V and J are TRBV6-1 and TRBJ2-3; a possible D gene is TRBD1 (6 bases). Between the trimmed V and J ends, which lost 6 bases and 5 bases, there was a span of 24 bases. This CDR3 has 17 amino acids. Germline V lookup: CDR1 MNHNS, CDR2 SASEGT. The CDR3, as DNA: TGTGCCAGCAGACCGGTACAGGGTAATATTCGAGGAGATACGCAGTATTTT. It translates to CASRPVQGNIRGDTQYF.

On this clonotype itself: As the CDR3 is not closed by the conserved phenylalanine or tryptophan, this likely results from a read error. The chain carries TRBV5-5 and TRBJ1-2; TRBD1 matches at 7 bases. In germline, CDR1 is SGHKS, CDR2 YYEKEE (reference sequence). The CDR3 is 13 residues long. The CDR3 sequence: CASSFGTATGYTS. CDR3 DNA: TGCGCCAGCAGCTTCGGGACAGCGACTGGCTACACCTCC.

The rearrangement joins TRBV4-2 to TRBJ2-2; 9 positions agree with TRBD1. V lost 3 bases and J lost 2; bases outside the gene matches: 7. From germline, CDR1 is LGHNA and CDR2 YNFKEQ. CDR3 length: 17 amino acids. CDR3 bases: TGTGCCAGCAGCCAGTTCCCGGACAGGGGTAACACCGGGGAGCTGTTTTTT. This gives the protein CASSQFPDRGNTGELFF.

This clonotype is medium-sized (0.01 to 0.1%) in the sample. This chain links TRBV6-5 with TRBJ2-7, with TRBD1 identical over 7 bases. V was clipped by 0 bases and J by 7 bases; unmatched bases: 9. Per germline, CDR1 MNHEY and CDR2 SVGAGI. The CDR3 loop spans 15 amino acids. The CDR3 spells CASSYSRQGLGEQYF. CDR3 bases: TGTGCCAGCAGTTACTCGAGACAGGGATTGGGGGAGCAGTACTTC.

As to this clonotype: With only one base between it and a far larger clone, this is likely a read error. The chain employs TRBV27 and TRBJ1-6; D remains ambiguous. From germline, CDR1 is MNHEY and CDR2 SMNVEV (reference sequence). V was clipped by 7 bases and J by 8 bases, with 12 bases between them. The CDR3 extends over 13 amino acids. The CDR3 DNA is TGTGCCAGCAAGAGGAAGATAGATTCACCCCTCCACTTT. Its translation is CASKRKIDSPLHF.

In this sample, this clonotype turned up many times. The chain carries TRBV9 and TRBJ1-6; D gene ambiguous. V lost 2 bases and J 6 bases, leaving 6 bases between the germline ends. Germline CDR1 SGDLS, CDR2 YYNGEE. The CDR3 has 13 amino acids. The CDR3 DNA reads as TGTGCCAGCAGCGTTATTGGTAATTCACCCCTCCACTTT. Residues: CASSVIGNSPLHF. The full variable domain, completed using reference TRBV9 and TRBJ1-6, is DSGVTQTPKHLITATGQRVTLRCSPRSGDLSVYWYQQSLDQGLQFLIQYYNGEERAKGNILERFSAQQFPDLHSELNLSSLELGDSALYFCASSVIGNSPLHFGNGTRLTVT.